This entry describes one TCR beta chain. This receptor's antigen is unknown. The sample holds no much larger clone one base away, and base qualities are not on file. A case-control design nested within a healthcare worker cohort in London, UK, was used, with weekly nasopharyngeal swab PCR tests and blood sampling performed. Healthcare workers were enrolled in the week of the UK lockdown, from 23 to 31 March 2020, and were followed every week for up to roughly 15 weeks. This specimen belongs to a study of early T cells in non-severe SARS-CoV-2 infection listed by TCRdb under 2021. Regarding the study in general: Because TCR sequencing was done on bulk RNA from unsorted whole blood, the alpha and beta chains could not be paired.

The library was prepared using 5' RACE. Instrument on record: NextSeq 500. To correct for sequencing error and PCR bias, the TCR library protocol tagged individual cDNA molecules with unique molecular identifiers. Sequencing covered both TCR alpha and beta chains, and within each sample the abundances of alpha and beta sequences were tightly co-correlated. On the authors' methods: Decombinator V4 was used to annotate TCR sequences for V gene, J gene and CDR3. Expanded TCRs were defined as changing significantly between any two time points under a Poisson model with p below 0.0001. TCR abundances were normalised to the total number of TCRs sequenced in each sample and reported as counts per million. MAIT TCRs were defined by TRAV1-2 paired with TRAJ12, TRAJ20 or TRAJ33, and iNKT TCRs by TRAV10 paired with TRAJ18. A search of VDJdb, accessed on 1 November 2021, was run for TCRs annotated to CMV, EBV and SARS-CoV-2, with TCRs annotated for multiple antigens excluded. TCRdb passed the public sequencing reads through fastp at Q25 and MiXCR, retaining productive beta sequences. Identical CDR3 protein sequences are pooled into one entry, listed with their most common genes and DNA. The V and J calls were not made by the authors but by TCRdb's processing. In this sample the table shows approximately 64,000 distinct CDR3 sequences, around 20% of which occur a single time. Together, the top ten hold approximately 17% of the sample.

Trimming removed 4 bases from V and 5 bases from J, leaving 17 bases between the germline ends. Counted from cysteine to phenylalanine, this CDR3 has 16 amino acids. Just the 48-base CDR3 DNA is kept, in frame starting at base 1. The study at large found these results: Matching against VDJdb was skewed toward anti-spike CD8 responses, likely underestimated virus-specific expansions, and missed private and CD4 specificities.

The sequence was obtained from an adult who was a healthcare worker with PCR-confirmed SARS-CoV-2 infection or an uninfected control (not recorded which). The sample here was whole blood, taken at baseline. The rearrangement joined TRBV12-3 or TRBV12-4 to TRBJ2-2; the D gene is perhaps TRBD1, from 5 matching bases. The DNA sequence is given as TGTGCCAGCAGTTATAGGCGGCAGGGAAATACCGGGGAGCTGTTTTTT. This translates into CASSYRRQGNTGELFF.